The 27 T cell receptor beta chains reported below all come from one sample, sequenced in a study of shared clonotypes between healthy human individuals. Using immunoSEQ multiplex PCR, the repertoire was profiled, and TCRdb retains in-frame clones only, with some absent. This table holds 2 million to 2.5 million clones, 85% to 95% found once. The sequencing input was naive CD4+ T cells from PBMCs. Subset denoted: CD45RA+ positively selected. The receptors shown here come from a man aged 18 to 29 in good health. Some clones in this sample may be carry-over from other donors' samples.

The DNA for the CDR3 is TGTGCCAGCAGTTTGAAGGGGTGGGGAACAGATACGCAGTATTTT. This gives the protein CASSLKGWGTDTQYF. V gene TRBV28 combines with J gene TRBJ2-3; D might be TRBD1 (5 bases). The CDR3 is 15 residues long. Germline assignment: CDR1 MDHEN and CDR2 SYDVKM. The V end lost 3 bases, the J end lost 3 bases, and 13 bases lay between the germline ends. Drawing the rest from reference TRBV28 and TRBJ2-3, the complete variable domain is DVKVTQSSRYLVKRTGEKVFLECVQDMDHENMFWYRQDPGLGLRLIYFSYDVKMKEKGDIPEGYSVSREKKERFSLILESASTNQTSMYLCASSLKGWGTDTQYFGPGTRLTVL.

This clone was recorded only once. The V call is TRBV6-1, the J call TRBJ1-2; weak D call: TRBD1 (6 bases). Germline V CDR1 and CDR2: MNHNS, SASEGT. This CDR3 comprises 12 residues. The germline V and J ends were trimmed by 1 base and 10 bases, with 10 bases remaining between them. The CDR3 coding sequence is TGTGCCAGCAGTGAAGACAGGGCCGACTACACCTTC. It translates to CASSEDRADYTF.

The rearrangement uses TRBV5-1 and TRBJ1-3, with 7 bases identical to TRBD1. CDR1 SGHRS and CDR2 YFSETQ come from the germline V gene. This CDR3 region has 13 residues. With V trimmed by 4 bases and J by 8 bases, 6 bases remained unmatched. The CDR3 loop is CASSTGQVDTIYF. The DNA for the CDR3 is TGCGCCAGCAGCACCGGACAGGTGGACACCATATATTTT.

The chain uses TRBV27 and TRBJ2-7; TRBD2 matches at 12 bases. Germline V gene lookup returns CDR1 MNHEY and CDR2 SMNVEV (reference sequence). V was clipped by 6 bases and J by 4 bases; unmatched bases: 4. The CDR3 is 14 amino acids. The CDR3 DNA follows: TGTGCCAGCAGCCGGACTAGCGGGAAGTACGAGCAGTACTTC. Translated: CASSRTSGKYEQYF.

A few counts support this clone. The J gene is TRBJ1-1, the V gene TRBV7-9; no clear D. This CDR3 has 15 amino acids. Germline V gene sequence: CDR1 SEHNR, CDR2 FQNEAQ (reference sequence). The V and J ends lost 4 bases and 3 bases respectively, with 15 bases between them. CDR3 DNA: TGTGCCAGCAGCTCATCAGGCTATCCGGACACTGAAGCTTTCTTT. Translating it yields CASSSSGYPDTEAFF.

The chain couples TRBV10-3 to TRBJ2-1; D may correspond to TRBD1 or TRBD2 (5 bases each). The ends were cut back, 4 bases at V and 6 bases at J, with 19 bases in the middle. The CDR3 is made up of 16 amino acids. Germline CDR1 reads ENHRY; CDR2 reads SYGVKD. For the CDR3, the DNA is TGTGCCATCAGTGCGAGAGCCCAGAACGGGACCAATGAGCAGTTCTTC. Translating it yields CAISARAQNGTNEQFF.

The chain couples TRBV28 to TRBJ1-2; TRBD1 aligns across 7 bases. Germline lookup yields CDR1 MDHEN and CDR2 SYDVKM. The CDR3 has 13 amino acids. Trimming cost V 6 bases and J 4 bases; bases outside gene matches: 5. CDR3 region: CASRTGQFYGYTF. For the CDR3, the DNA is TGTGCCAGCAGAACGGGACAGTTCTATGGCTACACCTTC.

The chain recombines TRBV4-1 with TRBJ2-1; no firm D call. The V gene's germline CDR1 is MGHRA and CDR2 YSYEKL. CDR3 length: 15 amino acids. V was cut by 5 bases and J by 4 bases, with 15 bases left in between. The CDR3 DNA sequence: TGCGCCAGCAGCGTAACACAGACCCGATACAATGAGCAGTTCTTC. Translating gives CASSVTQTRYNEQFF.

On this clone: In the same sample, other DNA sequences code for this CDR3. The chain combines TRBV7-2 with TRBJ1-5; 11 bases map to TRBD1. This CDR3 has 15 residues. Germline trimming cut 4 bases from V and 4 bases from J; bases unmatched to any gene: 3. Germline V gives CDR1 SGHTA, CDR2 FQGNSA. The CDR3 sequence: CASSWGTGGNQPQHF. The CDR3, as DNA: TGTGCCAGCAGCTGGGGGACAGGGGGGAATCAGCCCCAGCATTTT.

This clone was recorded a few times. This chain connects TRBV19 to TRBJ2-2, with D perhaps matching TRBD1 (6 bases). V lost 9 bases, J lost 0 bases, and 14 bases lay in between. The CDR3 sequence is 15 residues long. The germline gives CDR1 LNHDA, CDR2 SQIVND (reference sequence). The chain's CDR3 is CASVRTATNTGELFF. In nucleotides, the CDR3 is TGTGCCAGCGTCCGGACAGCGACGAACACCGGGGAGCTGTTTTTT.

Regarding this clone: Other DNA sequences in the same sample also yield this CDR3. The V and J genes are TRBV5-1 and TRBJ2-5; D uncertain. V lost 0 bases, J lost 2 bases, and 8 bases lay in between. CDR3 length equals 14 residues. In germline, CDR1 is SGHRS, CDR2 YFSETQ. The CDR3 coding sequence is TGCGCCAGCAGCTTGGGTGGGGTTCAAGAGACCCAGTACTTC. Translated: CASSLGGVQETQYF.

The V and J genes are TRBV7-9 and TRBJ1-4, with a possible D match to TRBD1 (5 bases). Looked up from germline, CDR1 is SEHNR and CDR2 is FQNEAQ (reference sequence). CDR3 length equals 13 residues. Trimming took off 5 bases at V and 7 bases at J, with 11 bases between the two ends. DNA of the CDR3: TGTGCCAGCAGCCCCGACAGTGGTGAAAAACTGTTTTTT. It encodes CASSPDSGEKLFF. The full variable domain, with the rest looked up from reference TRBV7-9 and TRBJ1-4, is DTGVSQNPRHKITKRGQNVTFRCDPISEHNRLYWYRQTLGQGPEFLTYFQNEAQLEKSRLLSDRFSAERPKGSFSTLEIQRTEQGDSAMYLCASSPDSGEKLFFGSGTQLSVL.

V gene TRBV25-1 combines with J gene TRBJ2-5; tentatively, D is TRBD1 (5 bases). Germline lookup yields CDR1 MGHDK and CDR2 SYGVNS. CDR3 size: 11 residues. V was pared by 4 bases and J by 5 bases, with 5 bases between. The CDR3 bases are TGTGCCAGCAGTGCAGGGGAGACCCAGTACTTC. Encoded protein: CASSAGETQYF.

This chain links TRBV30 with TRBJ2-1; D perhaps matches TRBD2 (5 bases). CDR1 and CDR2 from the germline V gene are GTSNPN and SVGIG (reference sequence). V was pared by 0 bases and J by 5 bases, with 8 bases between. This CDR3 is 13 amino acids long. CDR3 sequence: CAWSVLVHNEQFF. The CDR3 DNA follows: TGTGCCTGGAGTGTACTAGTTCACAATGAGCAGTTCTTC. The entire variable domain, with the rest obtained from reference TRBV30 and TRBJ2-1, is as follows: SQTIHQWPATLVQPVGSPLSLECTVEGTSNPNLYWYRQAAGRGLQLLFYSVGIGQISSEVPQNLSASRPQDRQFILSSKKLLLSDSGFYLCAWSVLVHNEQFFGPGTRLTVL.

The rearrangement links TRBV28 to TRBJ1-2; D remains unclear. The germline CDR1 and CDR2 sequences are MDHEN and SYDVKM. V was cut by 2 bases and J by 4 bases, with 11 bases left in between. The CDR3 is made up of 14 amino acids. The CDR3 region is CASSLVGQAYGYTF. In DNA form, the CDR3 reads TGTGCCAGCAGTTTAGTAGGCCAGGCCTATGGCTACACCTTC.

This CDR3 is CASSPGQRYSNEKLFF. DNA for the CDR3: TGTGCCAGCAGCCCGGGACAGCGCTACTCTAATGAAAAACTGTTTTTT. The gene calls are TRBV4-2 and TRBJ1-4, with 7 bases matching TRBD1. The CDR3 contains 16 residues. After removal of 4 bases from V and 3 bases from J, the junction contained 8 bases not matched to a gene. The germline V gene encodes CDR1 LGHNA and CDR2 YNFKEQ.

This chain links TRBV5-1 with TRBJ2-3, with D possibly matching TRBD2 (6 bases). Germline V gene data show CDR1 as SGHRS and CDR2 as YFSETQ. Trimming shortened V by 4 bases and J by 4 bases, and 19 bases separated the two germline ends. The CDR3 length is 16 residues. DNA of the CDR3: TGCGCCAGCAGCGTAGTGGGGGGAAGCCGTGCAGATACGCAGTATTTT. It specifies CASSVVGGSRADTQYF.

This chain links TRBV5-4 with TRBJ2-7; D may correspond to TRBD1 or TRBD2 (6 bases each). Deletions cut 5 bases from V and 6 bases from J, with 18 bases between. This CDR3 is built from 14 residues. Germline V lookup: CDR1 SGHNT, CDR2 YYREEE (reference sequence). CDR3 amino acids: CASSAAGHDTEQYF. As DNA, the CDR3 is TGTGCCAGCAGTGCCGCGGGACACGACACCGAGCAGTACTTC.

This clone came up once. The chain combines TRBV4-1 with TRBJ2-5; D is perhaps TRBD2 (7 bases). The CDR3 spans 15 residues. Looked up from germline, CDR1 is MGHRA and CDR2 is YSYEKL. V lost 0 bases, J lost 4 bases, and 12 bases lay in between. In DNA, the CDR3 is TGCGCCAGCAGCCAAGATGGTGGGGGGGCAGAGACCCAGTACTTC. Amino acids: CASSQDGGGAETQYF.

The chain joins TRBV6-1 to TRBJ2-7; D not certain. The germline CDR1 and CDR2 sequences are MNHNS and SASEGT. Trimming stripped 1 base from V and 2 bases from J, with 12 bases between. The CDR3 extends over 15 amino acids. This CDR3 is CASSEEIANTYEQYF. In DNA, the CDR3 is TGTGCCAGCAGTGAAGAGATTGCGAATACCTACGAGCAGTACTTC.

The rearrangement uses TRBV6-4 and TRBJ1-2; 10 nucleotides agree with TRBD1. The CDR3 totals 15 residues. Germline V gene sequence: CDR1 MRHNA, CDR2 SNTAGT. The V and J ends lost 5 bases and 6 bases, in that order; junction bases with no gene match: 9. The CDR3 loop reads CASSYTGTGENGYTF. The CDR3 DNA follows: TGTGCCAGCAGTTACACCGGGACAGGGGAGAATGGCTACACCTTC.

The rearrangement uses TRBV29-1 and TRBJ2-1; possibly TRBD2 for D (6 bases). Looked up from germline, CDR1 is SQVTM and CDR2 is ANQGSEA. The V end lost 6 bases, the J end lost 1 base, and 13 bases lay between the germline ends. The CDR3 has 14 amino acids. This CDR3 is CSVSGERSYNEQFF. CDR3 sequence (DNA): TGCAGCGTCTCGGGGGAACGTTCCTACAATGAGCAGTTCTTC.

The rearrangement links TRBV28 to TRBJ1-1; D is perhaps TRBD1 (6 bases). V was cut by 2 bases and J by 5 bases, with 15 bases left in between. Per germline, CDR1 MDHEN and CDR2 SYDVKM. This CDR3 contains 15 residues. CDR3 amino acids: CASSLRFQGRTEAFF. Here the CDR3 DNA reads TGTGCCAGCAGTTTAAGGTTTCAGGGGAGGACTGAAGCTTTCTTT. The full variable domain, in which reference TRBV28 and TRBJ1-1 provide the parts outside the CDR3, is DVKVTQSSRYLVKRTGEKVFLECVQDMDHENMFWYRQDPGLGLRLIYFSYDVKMKEKGDIPEGYSVSREKKERFSLILESASTNQTSMYLCASSLRFQGRTEAFFGQGTRLTVV.

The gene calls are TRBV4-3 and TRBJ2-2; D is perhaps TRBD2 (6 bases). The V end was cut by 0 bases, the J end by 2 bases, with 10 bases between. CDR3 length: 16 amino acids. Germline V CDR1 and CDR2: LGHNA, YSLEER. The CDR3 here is CASSQEGRTNTGELFF. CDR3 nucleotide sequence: TGCGCCAGCAGCCAAGAGGGGAGGACTAACACCGGGGAGCTGTTTTTT.

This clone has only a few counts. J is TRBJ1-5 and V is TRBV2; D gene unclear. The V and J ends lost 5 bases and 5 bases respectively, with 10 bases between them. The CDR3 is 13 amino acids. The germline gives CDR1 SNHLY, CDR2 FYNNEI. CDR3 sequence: CASSTPHYQPQHF. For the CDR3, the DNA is TGTGCCAGCAGTACCCCACACTATCAGCCCCAGCATTTT.

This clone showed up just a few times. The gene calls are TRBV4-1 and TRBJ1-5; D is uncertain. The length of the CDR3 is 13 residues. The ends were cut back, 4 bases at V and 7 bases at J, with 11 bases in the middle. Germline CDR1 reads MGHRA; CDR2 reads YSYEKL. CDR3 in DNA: TGCGCCAGCAGCCCTCCCCGGGGACAGCCCCAGCATTTT. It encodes CASSPPRGQPQHF.

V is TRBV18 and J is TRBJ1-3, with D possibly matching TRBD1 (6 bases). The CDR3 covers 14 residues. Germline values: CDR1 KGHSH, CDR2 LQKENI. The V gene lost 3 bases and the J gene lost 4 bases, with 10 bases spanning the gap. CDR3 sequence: CASSPLQGGNTIYF. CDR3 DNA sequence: TGTGCCAGCTCACCCCTCCAGGGGGGAAACACCATATATTTT. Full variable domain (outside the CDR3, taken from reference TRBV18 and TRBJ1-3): NAGVMQNPRHLVRRRGQEARLRCSPMKGHSHVYWYRQLPEEGLKFMVYLQKENIIDESGMPKERFSAEFPKEGPSILRIQQVVRGDSAAYFCASSPLQGGNTIYFGEGSWLTVV.